A selection of T cell receptor beta chains follows, all from one sample in a study of technical replicates of blood from several donors. Some clones are missing from TCRdb's copy, which holds only in-frame ones; the method was immunoSEQ multiplex PCR. The sample has about 70,000 clones; roughly 92% are singletons. Sequenced: T cells isolated from PBMCs. All receptors derive from a human donor in good health. Each CDR3 is given without its conserved first and last residue.

v_call	j_call	cdr3_aa
TRBV19	TRBJ2-7	ASKSSGYAYEQY
TRBV21-1	TRBJ2-5	ASSRGGTSGSLETQY
TRBV5-1	TRBJ2-3	ASSLAGAGRTDTQY
TRBV4-1	TRBJ1-1	ASSHDVGLLNTEAF
TRBV7-9	TRBJ1-3	ASSTTVRGPISGNTIY
TRBV6-6	TRBJ2-1	ASSYLHRGRNEQF
TRBV7-2	TRBJ2-7	ASREPSATHYEQY
TRBV11-2	TRBJ1-1	ASRTGNTEAF
TRBV12-5	TRBJ1-2	ASGLQEYYGYT
TRBV5-1	TRBJ2-3	ASSLGVSGGPDTQY
TRBV14	TRBJ1-1	ASSQGKGGSILNTEAF
TRBV11-2	TRBJ1-1	ASSLDYYTEAF
TRBV7-6	TRBJ2-5	ASSLDREKMETQY
TRBV28	TRBJ2-7	ASSLDRGVGEQY
TRBV28	TRBJ2-6	ASSLLDGALNSGANVLT
TRBV28	TRBJ1-3	ASSLTGVGGNTIY
TRBV11-2	TRBJ1-5	ASSWGTGEGQPQH
TRBV29-1	TRBJ2-3	SCGGESDTQY
TRBV7-9	TRBJ2-1	ASGARGNEQF
TRBV18	TRBJ2-2	ASSPGTSGIAGELF
TRBV18	TRBJ1-4	ASSPGPWREKLF
TRBV5-1	TRBJ2-7	ASSLTSGTGNEQY
TRBV6-1	TRBJ2-5	ASSEAGAGETQY